The subject of this entry is one TCR beta chain. Its antigen is as yet unknown. The sample is drawn from a study of blood T cells in healthy people across ages. Study-wide points: Shifts in expanded clonotypes may have been confounded by donor CMV status, which was unknown. Measured against age, TCR beta diversity per million T cells decreased in a roughly linear manner.

V shed 4 bases and J 2 bases; nucleotides not matched to a gene: 15. From germline, CDR1 is MGHRA and CDR2 YSYEKL. This CDR3 comprises 18 residues. Sample-barcoded 5' priming and a J-beta primer mix drove a second PCR of about 6 to 12 cycles. A template-switch adaptor containing 12 random nucleotides labeled each cDNA molecule. TCRdb reanalysed the 5' RACE reads using MiXCR and keeps one entry per CDR3 protein. The table shows roughly 1,500,000 distinct CDR3 sequences, with about 32% occurring only once. This sequence was found in a woman in her 30s in good health. What was sequenced was blood. This chain uses TRBV4-1 with TRBJ2-7; 9 bases align to TRBD2. CDR3 bases: TGCGCCAGCAGCCCTAGGGCCGTGGTAGCGGGAGTCACCTACGAGCAGTACTTC. Its protein is CASSPRAVVAGVTYEQYF.